The clone carrying this T cell receptor (beta chain) was observed many times. The donors, all healthy, were Caucasians living in Russia, aged 6 to 90. It was with a sample-barcoded 5' primer and a J-beta primer mix that a second PCR of about 6 to 12 cycles was run. One entry per CDR3 protein, called by TCRdb with MiXCR from the 5' RACE reads. Of some 760,000 distinct CDR3 sequences listed, around a quarter are singletons. The data are from a study of blood T cells in healthy people across ages. The CDR3 contains 13 residues. CDR1 and CDR2 from the germline V gene are MRHNA and SNTAGT. Between the trimmed V and J ends, which lost 3 bases and 0 bases, there was a span of 4 bases. These records were also assigned to another study, of T cells of mothers and their children.

The rearrangement joins TRBV6-4 to TRBJ2-3, with D unclear. The sequenced material came from blood. The origin of this receptor is a boy aged 5-17 years in good health. The CDR3 DNA reads as TGTGCCAGCAGTGAGGACAGCACAGATACGCAGTATTTT. This sequence encodes CASSEDSTDTQYF.